These T cell receptor beta chains were read from a single sample in a study of tumor-infiltrating lymphocytes in primary liver carcinoma. Via MiXCR, TCRdb re-called the multiplex PCR reads, giving one row per CDR3 protein. In the table there are some 190,000 distinct CDR3 sequences, about 60% of which are singletons. Sequenced input: peripheral blood. These receptors were obtained from a man aged 40-49 years with primary liver carcinoma and hepatitis B virus infection. The conserved cysteine and the conserved F or W are not part of the CDR3 here.

>TRBJ2-1|TRBV11-1
AISFPTDTSPYNEQF
>TRBJ2-7|TRBV6-2/TRBV6-3
ATLDSGNEQY
>TRBJ2-7|TRBV10-3
AISESGTGSYEQY
>TRBJ1-1|TRBV29-1
SVEKAVGTEAF
>TRBJ2-1|TRBV19
ASSMQAGSYNEQF
>TRBJ2-7|TRBV11-2
ASSLVFAGTSGHSYEQY
>TRBJ2-7|TRBV11-1
ASSSEGEEQY
>TRBJ2-2|TRBV11-2
TSSFRGLAGVKTGEPF
>TRBJ2-5|TRBV29-1
SVASGTSSQETQY
>TRBJ2-6|TRBV2
ASSAAGTDFRSGANVLI
>TRBJ1-6|TRBV4-2
ASSSRDRGSSPLH
>TRBJ2-5|TRBV6-5
ASSYSGLLETQY
>TRBJ1-5|TRBV10-3
AASTGYGQPQH
>TRBJ2-5|TRBV6-5
ASSDRALTETQY
>TRBJ2-3|TRBV5-1
ASSLFLGDTQY
>TRBJ1-1|TRBV12-5
ASGSTGHQNTEAF
>TRBJ1-1|TRBV12-3/TRBV12-4
ASSPMGQGATVAF
>TRBJ1-2|TRBV5-1
ASSLGTEGGYT
>TRBJ1-4|TRBV14
ASSQGRDRITEKLF
>TRBJ2-1|TRBV5-4
ASSIPQGNEQF
>TRBJ2-1|TRBV11-2
ASSGGTDHSYNEQF
>TRBJ2-1|TRBV7-8
ASSLMEGGLGSYNEQF
>TRBJ1-3|TRBV12-3/TRBV12-4
ASSSRGDLSGNTIY
>TRBJ1-2|TRBV6-1
ATVDRGDIYGYT
>TRBJ2-1|TRBV5-1
ASSLVGRGFGEQF
>TRBJ1-1|TRBV14
ASSPYTSTEAF
>TRBJ2-4|TRBV6-6
ASSAQGQGKNIQY